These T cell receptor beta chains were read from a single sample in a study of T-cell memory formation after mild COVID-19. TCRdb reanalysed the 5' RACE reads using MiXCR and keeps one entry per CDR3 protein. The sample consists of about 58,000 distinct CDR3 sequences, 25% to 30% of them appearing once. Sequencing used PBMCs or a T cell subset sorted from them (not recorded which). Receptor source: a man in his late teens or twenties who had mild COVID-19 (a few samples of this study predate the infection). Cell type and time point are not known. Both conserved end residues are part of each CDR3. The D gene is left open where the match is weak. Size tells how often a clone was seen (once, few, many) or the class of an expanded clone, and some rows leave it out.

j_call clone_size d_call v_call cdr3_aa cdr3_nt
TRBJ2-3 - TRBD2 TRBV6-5 CASRILAGGGLDTQYF TGTGCCAGCAGAATTCTAGCGGGGGGGGGCCTGGATACGCAGTATTTT
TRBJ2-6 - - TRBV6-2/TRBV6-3 CASSYERSSGANVLTF TGTGCCAGCAGTTACGAACGCAGCTCTGGGGCCAACGTCCTGACTTTC
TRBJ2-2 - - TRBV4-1 CASRSKHLARDPGELFF TGCGCCAGCAGGTCCAAGCATCTAGCGCGAGACCCCGGGGAGCTGTTTTTT
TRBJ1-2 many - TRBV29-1 CSVEEVVRSYTF TGCAGCGTTGAAGAGGTCGTCAGGAGCTACACCTTC
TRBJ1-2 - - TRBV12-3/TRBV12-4 CASSLGPQPNYGYTF TGTGCCAGCAGTTTAGGCCCCCAGCCTAACTATGGCTACACCTTC
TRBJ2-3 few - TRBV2 CAWPGQSDTQYF TGTGCCTGGCCGGGACAATCAGATACGCAGTATTTT
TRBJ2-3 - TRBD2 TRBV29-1 CSGSGASSTDTQYF TGCAGCGGGAGCGGGGCCTCTAGCACAGATACGCAGTATTTT
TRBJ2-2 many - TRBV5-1 CASSLGRGNTGELFF TGCGCCAGCAGCTTGGGCAGGGGGAACACCGGGGAGCTGTTTTTT
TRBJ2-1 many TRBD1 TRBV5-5 CASSNTGTGSYNEQFF TGTGCCAGCAGCAACACCGGGACAGGGTCCTACAATGAGCAGTTCTTC
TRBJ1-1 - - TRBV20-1 CSARKTGNTEAFF TGCAGTGCTAGAAAGACAGGGAACACTGAAGCTTTCTTT
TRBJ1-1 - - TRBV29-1 CSVTEQGRNTEAFF TGCAGCGTAACAGAACAGGGTCGGAACACTGAAGCTTTCTTT
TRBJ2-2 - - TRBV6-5 CASSYSPKAGELFF TGTGCCAGCAGTTACTCCCCGAAGGCCGGGGAGCTGTTTTTT
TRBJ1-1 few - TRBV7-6 CASSLGAGDTEAFF TGTGCCAGCAGCCTTGGGGCAGGGGACACTGAAGCTTTCTTT
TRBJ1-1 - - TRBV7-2 CASSLPRVSSTEAFF TGTGCCAGCAGCTTACCCCGGGTTAGTAGCACTGAAGCTTTCTTT
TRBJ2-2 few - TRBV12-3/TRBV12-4 CASTPGVNTGELFF TGTGCCAGCACCCCAGGGGTTAACACCGGGGAGCTGTTTTTT
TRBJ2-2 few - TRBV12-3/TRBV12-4 CASSPGGTGELFF TGTGCCAGCAGCCCCGGAGGTACCGGGGAGCTGTTTTTT
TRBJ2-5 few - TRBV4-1 CASSPRTRGQETQYF TGCGCCAGCAGCCCTCGGACACGAGGACAAGAGACCCAGTACTTC
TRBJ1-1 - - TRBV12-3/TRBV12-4 CASSFPGRTEAFF TGTGCCAGCAGTTTCCCTGGGAGGACTGAAGCTTTCTTT
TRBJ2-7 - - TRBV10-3 CAISESVSPAYEQYF TGTGCCATCAGTGAGTCGGTATCTCCGGCCTACGAGCAGTACTTC
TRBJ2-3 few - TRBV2 CASSEDSSRTDTQYF TGTGCCAGCAGTGAGGACTCCAGCCGCACAGATACGCAGTATTTT
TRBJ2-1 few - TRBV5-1 CASSSWIGGDEQFF TGCGCCAGCAGCTCCTGGATAGGAGGGGATGAGCAGTTCTTC
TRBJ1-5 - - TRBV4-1 CASRLQMTGGNQPQHF TGCGCCAGCAGGCTTCAGATGACCGGGGGCAATCAGCCCCAGCATTTT
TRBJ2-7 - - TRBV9 CASSAGTGPNEQYF TGTGCCAGCAGCGCAGGCACAGGGCCCAACGAGCAGTACTTC
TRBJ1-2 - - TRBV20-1 CSARVGYTF TGCAGTGCTCGGGTTGGCTACACCTTC
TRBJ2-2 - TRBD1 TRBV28 CASSSVQGTGELFF TGTGCCAGCAGTTCTGTACAGGGGACCGGGGAGCTGTTTTTT
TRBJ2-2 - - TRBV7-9 CASSLVALPHTGELFF TGTGCCAGCAGCTTAGTGGCACTACCCCACACCGGGGAGCTGTTTTTT
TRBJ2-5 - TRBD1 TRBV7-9 CASGDRALETQYF TGTGCCAGCGGAGACAGGGCCCTAGAGACCCAGTACTTC
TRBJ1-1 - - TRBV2 CASREGFGTEAFF TGTGCCAGCAGGGAGGGGTTTGGGACTGAAGCTTTCTTT
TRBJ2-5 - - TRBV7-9 CASSLAKDSGYQETQYF TGTGCCAGCAGCTTAGCGAAAGATAGCGGCTACCAAGAGACCCAGTACTTC
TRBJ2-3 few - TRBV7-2 CASSLVEGDWPIVDSADPGDTQYF TGTGCCAGCAGCTTAGTCGAGGGGGATTGGCCGATTGTCGATTCGGCGGATCCGGGGGATACGCAGTATTTT
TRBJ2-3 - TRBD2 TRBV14 CASSPPEGGGASDTQYF TGTGCCAGCAGCCCACCCGAGGGCGGGGGGGCATCAGATACGCAGTATTTT
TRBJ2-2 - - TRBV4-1 CASSQDKGHGGELFF TGCGCCAGCAGCCAAGATAAGGGGCACGGCGGGGAGCTGTTTTTT
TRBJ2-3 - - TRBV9 CASSEGGDTQYF TGTGCCAGCAGCGAAGGAGGGGATACGCAGTATTTT